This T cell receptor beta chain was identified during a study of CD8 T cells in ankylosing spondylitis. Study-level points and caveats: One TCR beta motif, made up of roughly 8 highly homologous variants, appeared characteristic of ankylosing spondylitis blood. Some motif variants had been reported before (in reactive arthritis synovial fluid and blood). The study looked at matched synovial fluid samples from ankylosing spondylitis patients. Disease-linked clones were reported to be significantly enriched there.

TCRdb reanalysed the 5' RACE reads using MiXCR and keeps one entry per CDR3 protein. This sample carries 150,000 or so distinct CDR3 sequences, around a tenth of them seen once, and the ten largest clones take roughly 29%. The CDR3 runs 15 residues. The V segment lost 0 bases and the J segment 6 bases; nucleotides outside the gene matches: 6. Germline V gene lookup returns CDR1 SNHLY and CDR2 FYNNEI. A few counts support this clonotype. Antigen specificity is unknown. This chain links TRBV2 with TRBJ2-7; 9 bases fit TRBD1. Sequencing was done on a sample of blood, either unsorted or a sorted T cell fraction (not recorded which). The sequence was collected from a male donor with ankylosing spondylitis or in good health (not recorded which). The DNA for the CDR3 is TGTGCCAGCAGTGAAGCGGGGGACAGGGCCGGCGAGCAGTACTTC. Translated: CASSEAGDRAGEQYF.